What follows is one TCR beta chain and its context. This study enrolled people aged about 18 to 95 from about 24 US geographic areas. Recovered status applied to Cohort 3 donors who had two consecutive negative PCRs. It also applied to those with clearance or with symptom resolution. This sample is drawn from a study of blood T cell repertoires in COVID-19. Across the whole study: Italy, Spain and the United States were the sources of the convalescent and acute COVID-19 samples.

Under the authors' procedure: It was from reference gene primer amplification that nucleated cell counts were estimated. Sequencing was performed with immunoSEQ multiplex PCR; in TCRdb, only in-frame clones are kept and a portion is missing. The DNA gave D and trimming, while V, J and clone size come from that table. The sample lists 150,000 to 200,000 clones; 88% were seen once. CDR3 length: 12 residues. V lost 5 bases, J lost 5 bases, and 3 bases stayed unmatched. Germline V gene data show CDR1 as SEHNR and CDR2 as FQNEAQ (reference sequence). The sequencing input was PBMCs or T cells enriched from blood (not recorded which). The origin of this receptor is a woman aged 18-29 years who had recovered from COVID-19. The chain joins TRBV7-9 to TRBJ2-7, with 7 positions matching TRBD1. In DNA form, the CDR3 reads TGTGCCAGCAGCCCGACAGGGAACGAGCAGTACTTC. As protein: CASSPTGNEQYF.